One and the same sample provided the 9 T cell receptor beta chains below, sequenced in a study of blood T cell repertoires in COVID-19. Repertoires were generated with immunoSEQ multiplex PCR, while TCRdb's copy carries only in-frame clones and drops some. This table has fewer than 250,000 clones, 86% appearing once. The specimen was peripheral blood. All receptors come from a woman between 55 and 75 years old who had recovered from COVID-19.

CDR3 residues: CASSLNGAYYGYTF. The CDR3 nucleotides are TGTGCCAGCAGCTTGAATGGGGCGTACTATGGCTACACCTTC. The chain couples TRBV5-6 to TRBJ1-2, with a tentative D call TRBD1 (5 bases). The CDR3 is 14 residues long. The V end lost 1 base, the J end lost 3 bases, and 10 bases lay between the germline ends. Germline V lookup: CDR1 SGHDT, CDR2 YYEEEE.

DNA of the CDR3: TGTGCCAGCAGCCCACGCCCCATGACAGGGTACAACATTCAGTACTTC. It specifies CASSPRPMTGYNIQYF. V usage is TRBV7-9 and J usage is TRBJ2-4; TRBD1 aligns across 7 bases. J lost 7 bases, V lost 5 bases, and 14 bases had no gene match. The CDR3 totals 16 residues. Germline V gives CDR1 SEHNR, CDR2 FQNEAQ (reference sequence).

The chain is built from TRBV4-1 and TRBJ1-2; D gene uncertain. The V end lost 5 bases, the J end lost 0 bases, and 13 bases lay between the germline ends. This CDR3 is 15 amino acids long. Looked up from germline, CDR1 is MGHRA and CDR2 is YSYEKL. For the CDR3, the DNA is TGCGCCAGCAGCAATCCCGCGGGCACTAACTATGGCTACACCTTC. Translated, it gives CASSNPAGTNYGYTF.

This clone was counted only a few times. The chain recombines TRBV6-5 with TRBJ2-3; D unclear. Deletions cut 0 bases from V and 1 base from J, with 5 bases between. Germline V gives CDR1 MNHEY, CDR2 SVGAGI. The CDR3 contains 14 residues. The CDR3 sequence is CASSYSAGTDTQYF. In DNA, the CDR3 is TGTGCCAGCAGTTACTCGGCAGGCACAGATACGCAGTATTTT.

This clone was observed a handful of times. J is TRBJ1-2 and V is TRBV3-1 (or the pseudogene TRBV3-2); no clear D. The ends were cut back, 1 base at V and 2 bases at J, with 14 bases in the middle. The CDR3 length is 16 residues. Germline-derived CDR1 and CDR2 are LGHDT and YNNKEL (reference sequence). The CDR3 here is CASSQVGGRRNYGYTF. CDR3 in DNA: TGTGCCAGCAGCCAAGTTGGAGGGAGGCGGAACTATGGCTACACCTTC.

The chain is built from TRBV6-5 and TRBJ1-1; 7 nucleotides agree with TRBD1. The germline gives CDR1 MNHEY, CDR2 SVGAGI. The CDR3 is made up of 13 amino acids. J was trimmed by 4 bases and V by 4 bases; bases with no gene match: 3. The CDR3 here is CASSSGQATEAFF. Written as DNA, the CDR3 is TGTGCCAGCAGTTCAGGACAGGCCACTGAAGCTTTCTTT.

V is TRBV6-2 or TRBV6-3 and J is TRBJ2-2; 7 positions match TRBD1. The CDR3 covers 16 residues. Germline values: CDR1 MNHEY, CDR2 SVGEGT. The V gene end was trimmed by 0 bases and the J gene end by 3 bases; junction bases not matched to a gene: 4. CDR3 amino acids: CASSYSGTDYTGELFF. The CDR3 DNA reads as TGTGCCAGCAGTTACTCTGGGACAGATTACACCGGGGAGCTGTTTTTT.

The V gene is TRBV7-8, the J gene TRBJ1-2; TRBD1 matches 11 bases. The CDR3 covers 15 residues. Trimming removed 0 bases from V and 6 bases from J; junction bases left unmatched: 3. CDR1 and CDR2 (germline): SGHVS, FQNEAQ. The CDR3, as DNA: TGTGCCAGCAGCTTAGCGATGGGACAGGGGGATGGCTACACCTTC. Residues: CASSLAMGQGDGYTF.

The J gene is TRBJ2-2, the V gene TRBV5-1; 7 bases match TRBD1. Germline CDR1 SGHRS, CDR2 YFSETQ. The CDR3 has 16 residues. V lost 2 bases, J lost 6 bases, and 10 bases stayed unmatched. The CDR3 nucleotides are TGCGCCAGCAGCTTCATGACAGGGATAGTAGCCGGGGAGCTGTTTTTT. Its protein is CASSFMTGIVAGELFF. The full variable domain, in which reference TRBV5-1 and TRBJ2-2 provide the parts outside the CDR3, is KAGVTQTPRYLIKTRGQQVTLSCSPISGHRSVSWYQQTPGQGLQFLFEYFSETQRNKGNFPGRFSGRQFSNSRSEMNVSTLELGDSALYLCASSFMTGIVAGELFFGEGSRLTVL.